This TCR beta chain was captured by sequencing in a study of cytomegalovirus exposure and HLA in healthy donors. Notes on the study in general: One variant, a missense change in DCLRE1C, was linked in a later analysis to TCR beta V- and J-gene trimming. The analysis excluded some indistinguishable V segments, including TRBV6-2 and TRBV6-3. CMV antigen specificity was confirmed in vitro for a few CMV-associated chains.

About this clone itself: Its target is unknown.

The primer mix had 60 Vbeta and 13 Jbeta primers. The method was immunoSEQ multiplex PCR; TCRdb's version includes in-frame clones alone and lacks a portion of them. The sample shows fewer than 250,000 clones, 75% to 85% of them seen only once. The CDR3 has 13 amino acids. The V end lost 1 base, the J end lost 6 bases, and 10 bases lay between the germline ends. CDR1 SGHTA and CDR2 FQGTGA come from the germline V gene. This sequence joins TRBV7-3 and TRBJ2-7, with a weak D call TRBD2 (6 bases). What was sequenced was PBMCs. This clonotype was obtained from a male donor in good health and CMV-seropositive. The CDR3 sequence is CASSLSGVSEQYF. The CDR3 DNA sequence: TGTGCCAGCAGCTTAAGCGGGGTAAGCGAGCAGTACTTC.